This entry describes one TCR beta chain. Looked up from germline, CDR1 is ENHRY and CDR2 is SYGVKD. V shed 4 bases, J shed 7 bases, and the junction held 6 bases outside the gene matches. The CDR3 spans 15 residues. This sample was included in a study of blood T cell repertoires in COVID-19. Study as a whole: COVID-19 samples from acute and convalescent phases originated in the United States, Italy and Spain.

Authors' processing steps: Quantification of nucleated cells was approximated via reference gene primer amplification. The protocol was immunoSEQ multiplex PCR, while the TCRdb copy is restricted to in-frame clones and leaves out a portion. D and trimming were read from the DNA, whereas the V and J calls and clone size are those reported in that table. Of approximately 150,000 clones listed, roughly 84% are singletons. The clonotype comes from a man aged 40-49 years with acute or convalescent COVID-19. The J gene is TRBJ2-2, the V gene TRBV10-3; 10 bases fit TRBD2. Sequencing was performed on peripheral blood. This chain's CDR3 is CAISGLAGANGELFF. Written as DNA, the CDR3 is TGTGCCATCAGTGGTCTAGCGGGGGCCAACGGGGAGCTGTTTTTT.